A single sample gave rise to the 14 T cell receptor beta chains below, sequenced in a study of long-term antiretroviral therapy in people with HIV (dated 2022 in TCRdb). Sequencing of the TRB variable region was done with the immunoSEQ hsTCRB v3.0 assay at survey level resolution. TCRdb carries this immuneACCESS record with in-frame sequences only. Its versions omit some clonotypes, under half of them owing to an unresolved V gene in the studies checked, with the rest unexplained. In this sample the table shows some 16,000 clones, 88% of which occur a single time. The ten largest clonotypes hold about 12% of the sample. This material consisted of unsorted PBMCs, taken 0.7 years before starting antiretroviral therapy. Every receptor here comes from a man aged 45 to 65 with HIV.

This sequence joins TRBV28 and TRBJ1-6, with unresolved D. The CDR3 contains 11 residues. Trimming left V 6 bases short and J 16 bases short, with 13 bases between. CDR1 is MDHEN and CDR2 is SYDVKM in the germline V gene. The CDR3, as DNA: TGTGCCAGCAGAGATTATCGGGGACTCCACTTT. Protein product: CASRDYRGLHF.

V gene TRBV2 combines with J gene TRBJ1-4, with TRBD1 matching 8 bases. V lost 3 bases to trimming and J lost 5 bases; unmatched junction nucleotides: 2. The CDR3 consists of 14 residues. Germline V lookup: CDR1 SNHLY, CDR2 FYNNEI. Written as DNA, the CDR3 is TGTGCCAGCAGTGATGGACAGGGAAATGAAAAACTGTTTTTT. The encoded protein is CASSDGQGNEKLFF.

The rearrangement uses TRBV2 and TRBJ1-2, with D maybe TRBD1 (5 bases). V gave up 3 bases and J gave up 1 base, with 6 bases separating them. CDR3 length equals 13 residues. CDR1 and CDR2 (germline): SNHLY, FYNNEI. For the CDR3, the DNA is TGTGCCAGCAGTGAGGGGGATAACTATGGCTACACCTTC. It specifies CASSEGDNYGYTF.

This chain connects TRBV11-2 to TRBJ2-3; 7 nucleotides align to TRBD2. The V segment lost 7 bases and the J segment 5 bases; nucleotides outside the gene matches: 3. The CDR3 has 12 residues. CDR1 and CDR2 from the germline V gene are SGHAT and FQNNGV. Here the CDR3 reads CASTPGGDTQYF. Here the CDR3 DNA reads TGTGCCAGCACCCCGGGGGGAGATACGCAGTATTTT.

The chain uses TRBV11-1 and TRBJ2-2, with 9 bases identical to TRBD2. With V trimmed by 1 base and J by 3 bases, 9 bases remained unmatched. The CDR3 consists of 18 residues. Germline loops: CDR1 SGHAT, CDR2 FQDESV (reference sequence). In DNA, the CDR3 is TGTGCCAGCAGCTTAGAGGTTAGCGGGAGTCCCGACACCGGGGAGCTGTTTTTT. It codes for CASSLEVSGSPDTGELFF.

The chain employs TRBV29-1 and TRBJ2-7, with no clear D. The ends were cut back, 4 bases at V and 1 base at J, with 5 bases in the middle. This CDR3 has 11 amino acids. Germline values: CDR1 SQVTM, CDR2 ANQGSEA. The CDR3 coding sequence is TGCAGCGTTGCCCAATCCTACGAGCAGTACTTC. Amino acid sequence: CSVAQSYEQYF.

The genes are TRBV28 and TRBJ2-7; 7 nucleotides agree with TRBD1. This CDR3 comprises 15 residues. V lost 5 bases and J lost 0; bases outside the gene matches: 7. Germline V gene data show CDR1 as MDHEN and CDR2 as SYDVKM. The CDR3 bases are TGTGCCAGCAGTACTTACAGGGGCCCCTCCTACGAGCAGTACTTC. This gives the protein CASSTYRGPSYEQYF. Variable domain in full (rest from reference TRBV28 and TRBJ2-7): DVKVTQSSRYLVKRTGEKVFLECVQDMDHENMFWYRQDPGLGLRLIYFSYDVKMKEKGDIPEGYSVSREKKERFSLILESASTNQTSMYLCASSTYRGPSYEQYFGPGTRLTVT.

J is TRBJ2-2 and V is TRBV5-1; tentatively, D is TRBD1 (6 bases). Per the germline V gene, CDR1 is SGHRS and CDR2 is YFSETQ. The V gene lost 0 bases and the J gene lost 0 bases, with 12 bases spanning the gap. This CDR3 comprises 17 residues. The CDR3 coding sequence is TGCGCCAGCAGCTTGGACAGGGCACACGCGAACACCGGGGAGCTGTTTTTT. It is translated as CASSLDRAHANTGELFF.

The chain uses TRBV5-4 and TRBJ2-3; perhaps TRBD2 as D (5 bases). Between the trimmed V and J ends, which lost 0 bases and 4 bases, there was a span of 9 bases. Germline V gives CDR1 SGHNT, CDR2 YYREEE (reference sequence). The CDR3 covers 14 residues. In DNA, the CDR3 is TGTGCCAGCAGCTTGGACGGGGTCGCAGATACGCAGTATTTT. Amino acid sequence: CASSLDGVADTQYF. Variable domain in full (rest from reference TRBV5-4 and TRBJ2-3): ETGVTQSPTHLIKTRGQQVTLRCSSQSGHNTVSWYQQALGQGPQFIFQYYREEENGRGNFPPRFSGLQFPNYSSELNVNALELDDSALYLCASSLDGVADTQYFGPGTRLTVL.

V usage is TRBV10-3 and J usage is TRBJ1-2, with TRBD1 as a possible D gene (6 bases). The CDR3 runs to 14 residues. Trimming cost V 6 bases and J 6 bases, with 17 bases left between them. The germline CDR1 and CDR2 sequences are ENHRY and SYGVKD. CDR3 in DNA: TGTGCCATCAGGTTGGGGGCGCAGCTCGATGGCTACACCTTC. Amino acid sequence: CAIRLGAQLDGYTF.

The rearrangement uses TRBV2 and TRBJ2-1; no firm D call. The CDR3 has 16 amino acids. Between the trimmed V and J ends, which lost 4 bases and 0 bases, there was a span of 13 bases. Germline V CDR1 and CDR2: SNHLY, FYNNEI. The CDR3 nucleotides are TGTGCCAGCAGTGGATTACGGCTCAGCTCCTACAATGAGCAGTTCTTC. Amino acids: CASSGLRLSSYNEQFF.

On this clone: The germline gene is not matched at one end of the junction; a read error may be the cause. The chain joins TRBV6-1 to TRBJ2-1; D unresolved. The CDR3 is made up of 15 amino acids. CDR1 is MNHNS, CDR2 SASEGT, per germline. CDR3 residues: CASREAQYSYNEQFF. In DNA, the CDR3 is TGTGCCAGCAGAGAAGCCCAGTACTCCTACAATGAGCAGTTCTTC.

This chain uses TRBV7-6 with TRBJ1-2, with D tentatively TRBD1 (6 bases). CDR1 and CDR2 (germline): SGHVS, FNYEAQ. The CDR3 covers 14 residues. Trimming stripped 1 base from V and 8 bases from J, with 14 bases between. The CDR3 sequence is CASSLGGTSEGYTF. The DNA for the CDR3 is TGTGCCAGCAGCTTAGGCGGGACATCGGAAGGCTACACCTTC.

In its sample, this clone was seen once. This rearrangement joins TRBV13 to TRBJ2-7, with TRBD1 as a possible D gene (5 bases). From germline, CDR1 is PRHDT and CDR2 FYEKMQ (reference sequence). V was pared by 5 bases and J by 0 bases, with 14 bases between. The CDR3 has 15 amino acids. The CDR3 DNA reads TGTGCCAGCAGCCCAGCACAGGTGGGCTCCTACGAGCAGTACTTC. It is translated as CASSPAQVGSYEQYF.